Below, one TCR beta chain is given with its context. This clone was seen only once. Its recognized antigen is unknown. No quality values exist for individual bases; no much larger clone is one base distant. Explained via the paper, the treatment or condition label denotes: about 20 received Ad26.COV2.S at low or high dose, single or two shots; about 5 received placebo; per-sample allocation not given. Repertoires of vaccine and placebo recipients were sequenced from samples collected on day 63 after the first injection. Cohort 1b enrolled fewer than 30 adults aged 18-55 years at a single site in Boston, USA, between 29 July and 7 August 2020. Ad26.COV2.S was a replication-incompetent adenovirus type 26 vector expressing a prefusion-stabilized SARS-CoV-2 spike protein from the original Wuhan strain. These data originate in a study of Ad26.COV2.S vaccination and SARS-CoV-2 variants (dated by TCRdb to the early 2020s). As for the study more broadly: Vaccine-arm donors came from COV1001, a multicentre, randomized, double-blind, placebo-controlled phase I-IIa trial of Ad26.COV2.S in healthy adults. Ad26.COV2.S was administered intramuscularly at 5 x 10^10 or 1 x 10^11 viral particles, either as a single shot or as two shots given 56 days apart. The specificity and breadth of SARS-CoV-2-reactive T cell receptors after Ad26.COV2.S vaccination were assessed by TCRbeta repertoire sequencing. Trial participants were randomized into five groups of five: low-dose or high-dose Ad26.COV2.S given once or twice, or placebo on both occasions. Investigators remained blinded to trial group allocation during experiments and outcome assessment. A total of approximately 32 samples were included in the TCR-sequenced set, comprising roughly 19 Ad26.COV2.S vaccine recipients, 5 placebo recipients and 8 SARS-CoV-2 convalescent individuals.

The immunoSEQ Assay was used to sequence TCRbeta CDR3 regions. After extraction, genomic DNA underwent amplification by bias-controlled multiplex PCR, followed by high-throughput sequencing. The source study handled its data this way. To quantify the absolute abundance of every unique TCRbeta CDR3 region, sequences were collapsed and filtered. T cell fraction was estimated by normalization of TCRbeta template counts to usable DNA, with usable DNA being measured through amplification of reference genes present in all nucleated cells. Repertoire TCRs were annotated as SARS-CoV-2-specific by exact matching of V gene, CDR3 amino acid sequence and J gene to a known reactive TCR set. The reference SARS-CoV-2 TCR set was derived from MIRA and filtered for enrichment in COVID-19-positive ImmuneCODE repertoires, a step that removed public or cross-reactive TCRs. Using the MIRA antigens, annotated TCRs were further analysed by specific ORF or by position within an ORF. Breadth was defined as the number of annotated unique rearrangements divided by the total number of unique productive rearrangements, and depth was defined as the summed frequency of the annotated unique rearrangements. Two-sided Wilcoxon rank-sum tests were applied when comparing TCR breadth between groups. TCRdb took this table from immuneACCESS and kept in-frame rearrangements with V and J called. Such tables lack part of the clones; where checked against another copy, unresolved V genes explain under half of the gap, and the rest is unexplained. Clone size and V and J calls were adopted from that table, with D and trimming inferred from the DNA. This sample comprises more than 250,000 clones, more than 70% of them detected only once. 2.5% to 3.5% of the sample comes from the top ten.

The germline V gene supplies CDR1 SGHRS and CDR2 YFSETQ. The junction carries 17 bases between V and J, which are trimmed by 4 bases and 7 bases respectively. From the cysteine through the phenylalanine, the CDR3 covers 14 amino acids. The only DNA kept is the CDR3, 42 bases in frame from the first base. Overall results and qualifications from the work: According to the authors, total T cell responses may have been underestimated by the TCR breadth and depth analyses. Vaccine and placebo recipients had comparable non-spike TCR breadth, which fits with the vaccine containing only spike. Spike-specific TCR breadth was higher in Ad26.COV2.S recipients than in placebo recipients (P = 0.0014). Comparing responses between vaccine doses or regimens was not something the study was powered to do. After vaccination, substantial breadth of spike-specific CD8+ and CD4+ T cell responses was reported.

The material sequenced was peripheral blood, taken in a trial of Ad26.COV2.S vaccine versus placebo. This TCR came from a person between 18 and 59 years old who received the Ad26.COV2.S COVID-19 vaccine or a placebo. This receptor chain uses TRBV5-1 and TRBJ1-1; D gene: possibly TRBD1, on 5 matching bases. In nucleotides, the sequence is TGCGCCAGCAGCAGGGACGACCCAGACATTGAAGCTTTCTTT. It specifies CASSRDDPDIEAFF.